The 24 T cell receptor beta chains below were found in one sample sequenced in a study of cytomegalovirus exposure and HLA in healthy donors. The PCR was carried out with 60 Vbeta primers and 13 Jbeta primers. TCRdb's table, derived via immunoSEQ multiplex PCR, lists solely in-frame clones and lacks some. This sample has about 140,000 clones, with 73% found just once. Sequencing input: PBMCs. These receptors were collected from a human donor in good health.

This clone has only a few counts. The chain recombines TRBV7-8 with TRBJ2-6; maybe TRBD1 (6 bases). The CDR3 is made up of 15 amino acids. The germline V and J ends were trimmed by 5 bases and 0 bases, with 8 bases remaining between them. The germline V gene encodes CDR1 SGHVS and CDR2 FQNEAQ. This chain's CDR3 is CASSDRRSGANVLTF. In DNA form, the CDR3 reads TGTGCCAGCAGCGACAGGCGCTCTGGGGCCAACGTCCTGACTTTC. Full variable domain (missing parts from reference TRBV7-8 and TRBJ2-6): GAGVSQSPRYKVAKRGQDVALRCDPISGHVSLFWYQQALGQGPEFLTYFQNEAQLDKSGLPSDRFFAERPEGSVSTLKIQRTQQEDSAVYLCASSDRRSGANVLTFGAGSRLTVL.

The rearrangement links TRBV7-9 to TRBJ2-7, with D possibly being TRBD2 (6 bases). CDR1 and CDR2 from the germline V gene are SEHNR and FQNEAQ (reference sequence). V lost 5 bases and J lost 0, with 17 bases in between. This CDR3 region has 16 residues. CDR3 nucleotide sequence: TGTGCCAGCAGCACAGAGGGACTTCCCCCCTCCTACGAGCAGTACTTC. Protein product: CASSTEGLPPSYEQYF.

This clone was seen only once. This sample also contains other DNA sequences that code for the same CDR3. The CDR3, as DNA: TGTGCCAGCAGTTTAAGGGGGTATGGCTACACCTTC. Translating it yields CASSLRGYGYTF. This sequence joins TRBV27 and TRBJ1-2; maybe TRBD1 (6 bases). V shed 2 bases and J shed 5 bases, with 6 bases lying between them. Germline CDR1 and CDR2: MNHEY and SMNVEV (reference sequence). This CDR3 spans 12 amino acids.

The chain uses TRBV15 and TRBJ1-2, with 7 positions matching TRBD1. The ends lost 5 bases at V and 0 bases at J; junction bases unmatched: 9. The CDR3 is made up of 16 amino acids. The germline gives CDR1 LNHNV, CDR2 YYDKDF (reference sequence). This CDR3 reads CATSSPQTGTNYGYTF. The DNA of the CDR3 is TGTGCCACCAGCTCACCACAGACAGGGACTAACTATGGCTACACCTTC.

V usage is TRBV5-4 and J usage is TRBJ1-2; D call uncertain. The germline V and J ends were trimmed by 4 bases and 8 bases, with 15 bases remaining between them. The germline CDR1 and CDR2 sequences are SGHNT and YYREEE (reference sequence). This CDR3 has 13 amino acids. The CDR3 nucleotides read TGTGCCAGCAGCGCTCGGGAAGTTTTGGGCTACACCTTC. Amino acids: CASSAREVLGYTF.

The chain joins TRBV15 to TRBJ1-2; 10 bases line up with TRBD1. V lost 1 base to trimming and J lost 3 bases; unmatched junction nucleotides: 5. From germline, CDR1 is LNHNV and CDR2 YYDKDF (reference sequence). This CDR3 spans 16 amino acids. In nucleotides, the CDR3 is TGTGCCACCAGCAGAGGTGGGACAGGGGAGTACTATGGCTACACCTTC. Residues: CATSRGGTGEYYGYTF.

This chain links TRBV10-3 with TRBJ2-7; unclear D gene. This CDR3 is built from 12 residues. Germline V gives CDR1 ENHRY, CDR2 SYGVKD. V gave up 10 bases and J gave up 2 bases, with 12 bases separating them. This CDR3 reads CATRLNAYEQYF. CDR3 coding DNA: TGTGCCACAAGACTCAATGCCTACGAGCAGTACTTC.

This clone was counted only a few times. This chain links TRBV11-2 with TRBJ2-5; 12 bases align to TRBD2. Germline V lookup: CDR1 SGHAT, CDR2 FQNNGV. J was trimmed by 5 bases and V by 5 bases; bases with no gene match: 12. The CDR3 totals 17 residues. This chain's CDR3 is CASSRRASSGGGETQYF. The CDR3 nucleotides are TGTGCCAGCAGCCGGAGGGCGTCTAGCGGGGGGGGCGAGACCCAGTACTTC.

The chain uses TRBV28 and TRBJ2-5, with TRBD1 matching over 9 bases. The V gene's germline CDR1 is MDHEN and CDR2 SYDVKM. With 6 bases clipped from V and 4 bases from J, the junction kept 3 bases outside the gene matches. This CDR3 has 13 amino acids. CDR3 bases: TGTGCCAGCAGGGGACAGGGAATAGAGACCCAGTACTTC. This gives the protein CASRGQGIETQYF.

This clone showed up just once. For the CDR3, the DNA is TGTGCCAGCAGTCCACAACTAGCGGGGGTGAAAGATACGCAGTATTTT. Its protein is CASSPQLAGVKDTQYF. This chain joins TRBV28 and TRBJ2-3; 11 bases agree with TRBD2. The CDR3 loop spans 16 amino acids. CDR1 and CDR2 from the germline V gene are MDHEN and SYDVKM. The J segment lost 5 bases and the V segment lost 5 bases, leaving 9 bases of the junction unmatched.

This clone was found a few times. The chain uses TRBV29-1 and TRBJ2-7, with D perhaps matching TRBD2 (6 bases). Trimming left V 7 bases short and J 4 bases short, with 20 bases between. Looked up from germline, CDR1 is SQVTM and CDR2 is ANQGSEA. The CDR3 sequence is 14 residues long. The CDR3 sequence is CSAKPTRRAYEQYF. The CDR3 DNA reads TGCAGCGCCAAACCGACAAGGAGGGCGTACGAGCAGTACTTC.

The chain combines TRBV15 with TRBJ1-3; tentatively, D is TRBD1 (5 bases). V was cut by 3 bases and J by 1 base, with 10 bases left in between. Per the germline V gene, CDR1 is LNHNV and CDR2 is YYDKDF (reference sequence). The CDR3 totals 15 residues. In DNA form, the CDR3 reads TGTGCCACCAGCAGGGGGGGATTTTCTGGAAACACCATATATTTT. Its translation: CATSRGGFSGNTIYF.

The chain joins TRBV5-1 to TRBJ2-3; 8 positions agree with TRBD2. J gave up 3 bases and V 0 bases, and 6 bases lay outside the gene matches. Per germline, CDR1 SGHRS and CDR2 YFSETQ. The CDR3 runs to 16 residues. The CDR3, as DNA: TGCGCCAGCAGCTTGGGGGGCGGGGGGATTACAGATACGCAGTATTTT. This sequence encodes CASSLGGGGITDTQYF.

The rearrangement uses TRBV29-1 and TRBJ2-5; tentatively, D is TRBD2 (5 bases). The V gene's germline CDR1 is SQVTM and CDR2 ANQGSEA. The CDR3 sequence is 11 residues long. Deletions cut 6 bases from V and 4 bases from J, with 9 bases between. The CDR3 nucleotides are TGCAGCGTGGCTCGGGGAGAGACCCAGTACTTC. It translates to CSVARGETQYF.

The V call is TRBV4-1, the J call TRBJ2-7; 10 bases align to TRBD1. V dropped 1 base and J dropped 4; count of bases not matched to a gene: 4. CDR1 is MGHRA and CDR2 is YSYEKL in the germline V gene. This CDR3 comprises 15 residues. This CDR3 reads CASSQGMGQGYEQYF. The CDR3 nucleotides read TGCGCCAGCAGCCAAGGCATGGGACAGGGGTACGAGCAGTACTTC.

The chain carries TRBV7-2 and TRBJ1-2; a possible D gene is TRBD1 (5 bases). Germline loops: CDR1 SGHTA, CDR2 FQGNSA. Trimming removed 8 bases from V and 4 bases from J, with 20 bases in between. CDR3 length: 15 residues. The CDR3 sequence: CASAPTGAPRYGYTF. CDR3 DNA sequence: TGTGCCAGCGCCCCAACAGGAGCTCCTCGCTATGGCTACACCTTC.

The genes are TRBV7-6 and TRBJ1-6; D may be TRBD1 (6 bases). Per germline, CDR1 SGHVS and CDR2 FNYEAQ. The CDR3 consists of 13 residues. V was clipped by 4 bases and J by 7 bases, with 8 bases between them. CDR3 residues: CASSSRGNSPLHF. The CDR3 region has the DNA TGTGCCAGCAGCTCCAGGGGAAATTCACCCCTCCACTTT.

The chain links TRBV18 to TRBJ2-7; possible D gene TRBD2, 6 bases. CDR3 size: 16 residues. The V gene lost 6 bases and the J gene lost 2 bases, with 20 bases spanning the gap. Germline V CDR1 and CDR2: KGHSH, LQKENI. The CDR3 loop reads CASSLTPWDSAYEQYF. The CDR3 nucleotides are TGTGCCAGCTCCCTTACCCCCTGGGACTCCGCCTACGAGCAGTACTTC.

The count of this clone is one. The rearrangement uses TRBV7-9 and TRBJ2-7; 9 bases line up with TRBD2. Trimming removed 5 bases from V and 0 bases from J; junction bases left unmatched: 8. The length of the CDR3 is 16 residues. Looked up from germline, CDR1 is SEHNR and CDR2 is FQNEAQ (reference sequence). The CDR3: CASSPRAGLASYEQYF. CDR3 in DNA: TGTGCCAGCAGCCCGAGAGCGGGACTAGCCTCCTACGAGCAGTACTTC.

J is TRBJ2-7 and V is TRBV4-2; 9 positions match TRBD2. Germline CDR1 LGHNA, CDR2 YNFKEQ. The CDR3 runs to 22 residues. With V trimmed by 4 bases and J by 0 bases, 25 bases remained unmatched. The CDR3 DNA follows: TGTGCCAGCAGCCCAAGATTGGATACGGTACCTAGCGGGGAGCCAAGCTCCTACGAGCAGTACTTC. Translating gives CASSPRLDTVPSGEPSSYEQYF.

The V and J genes are TRBV7-2 and TRBJ2-3; 10 bases align to TRBD2. The CDR3 consists of 17 residues. Trimming took 4 bases from V and 3 from J; bases not matched to a gene: 10. Germline lookup yields CDR1 SGHTA and CDR2 FQGNSA. CDR3 DNA: TGTGCCAGCAGCTCCGAGGGTGCTAGCGGGAGAACAGATACGCAGTATTTT. Protein product: CASSSEGASGRTDTQYF.

This clone was found a few times. This chain uses TRBV6-5 with TRBJ1-5, with D possibly matching TRBD1 (5 bases). The V gene's germline CDR1 is MNHEY and CDR2 SVGAGI. This CDR3 is 12 amino acids long. V was clipped by 10 bases and J by 2 bases, with 9 bases between them. Here the CDR3 reads CATGGGNQPQHF. The CDR3 coding sequence is TGTGCCACCGGGGGTGGCAATCAGCCCCAGCATTTT.

V gene TRBV14 combines with J gene TRBJ2-5; 7 positions agree with TRBD1. V was clipped by 2 bases and J by 2 bases; unmatched bases: 5. The germline V gene has CDR1 SGHDN and CDR2 FVKESK. The CDR3 has 15 residues. The CDR3 bases are TGTGCCAGCAGCCAACAGGGGGTGATTCAAGAGACCCAGTACTTC. Translated: CASSQQGVIQETQYF. The whole variable domain, remainder taken from reference TRBV14 and TRBJ2-5, is EAGVTQFPSHSVIEKGQTVTLRCDPISGHDNLYWYRRVMGKEIKFLLHFVKESKQDESGMPNNRFLAERTGGTYSTLKVQPAELEDSGVYFCASSQQGVIQETQYFGPGTRLLVL.

This chain links TRBV27 with TRBJ1-1; a possible D gene is TRBD1 (6 bases). V shed 6 bases and J shed 9 bases, with 20 bases lying between them. The germline gives CDR1 MNHEY, CDR2 SMNVEV (reference sequence). The CDR3 contains 14 residues. The CDR3 DNA follows: TGTGCCAGCAGGCCATTGTTGGGGCAGGGGAAAGCTTTCTTT. Translation gives CASRPLLGQGKAFF.